The 22 T cell receptor beta chains below come from one sample, sequenced in a study of T cell repertoires in cytomegalovirus infection. TCRdb independently ran MiXCR on the reads; one entry per CDR3 protein. Altogether 150,000 to 200,000 distinct CDR3 sequences are present, 17% being singletons, with the ten largest covering about 19%. The sequenced material came from CD8+ T cells from PBMCs. These receptors were taken from a human donor in good health (CMV status not recorded). Some clones in this sample may be carry-over from other donors' samples.

This clonotype was detected only a few times. DNA of the CDR3: TGTGCCAGCAGCTCGGCGATCGGGACAGGGGACTACGAGCAGTACTTC. Translated: CASSSAIGTGDYEQYF. The gene calls are TRBV7-9 and TRBJ2-7, with TRBD1 matching 10 bases. The trim removed 4 bases at V and 3 bases at J, leaving 9 bases unmatched. Germline loops: CDR1 SEHNR, CDR2 FQNEAQ (reference sequence). The CDR3 length is 16 residues.

In this sample, this clonotype turned up a few times. V usage is TRBV7-8 and J usage is TRBJ2-5, with 7 bases fitting TRBD1. The CDR3 is 13 amino acids. Germline CDR1 and CDR2: SGHVS and FQNEAQ. V was clipped by 4 bases and J by 2 bases; unmatched bases: 1. The CDR3 protein is CASSSGQQETQYF. DNA for the CDR3: TGTGCCAGCAGCTCGGGACAGCAAGAGACCCAGTACTTC.

This clonotype was picked up a small number of times. V usage is TRBV28 and J usage is TRBJ2-7; the match to TRBD1 covers 9 bases. The CDR3 runs 16 residues. Germline loops: CDR1 MDHEN, CDR2 SYDVKM. V dropped 6 bases and J dropped 5; count of bases not matched to a gene: 14. The CDR3: CASRSTRQGVKDEQYF. The CDR3 nucleotides are TGTGCCAGCAGATCCACACGACAGGGGGTAAAGGACGAGCAGTACTTC.

V and J are TRBV20-1 and TRBJ2-7; D perhaps matches TRBD2 (7 bases). Germline CDR1 is DFQATT and CDR2 is SNEGSKA (reference sequence). This CDR3 has 15 residues. Trimming cost V 3 bases and J 0 bases, with 15 bases left between them. The DNA for the CDR3 is TGCAGTGCTAGGACACGCGGGGGCCTCTCCTACGAGCAGTACTTC. Its protein product is CSARTRGGLSYEQYF.

This clonotype appeared many times. The J gene is TRBJ2-2, the V gene TRBV7-8; 12 positions agree with TRBD2. The CDR3 has 18 residues. Trimming took 5 bases from V and 4 from J; bases not matched to a gene: 11. The germline gives CDR1 SGHVS, CDR2 FQNEAQ. In nucleotides, the CDR3 is TGTGCCAGCAGCCCGCTTCTAGCGGGAGGGCCGATCACCGGGGAGCTGTTTTTT. This gives the protein CASSPLLAGGPITGELFF. The full variable domain, in which reference TRBV7-8 and TRBJ2-2 provide the parts outside the CDR3, is GAGVSQSPRYKVAKRGQDVALRCDPISGHVSLFWYQQALGQGPEFLTYFQNEAQLDKSGLPSDRFFAERPEGSVSTLKIQRTQQEDSAVYLCASSPLLAGGPITGELFFGEGSRLTVL.

The chain is built from TRBV20-1 and TRBJ2-1; 9 bases are a match to TRBD2. Trimming cost V 3 bases and J 1 base; bases outside gene matches: 7. Germline CDR1 reads DFQATT; CDR2 reads SNEGSKA (reference sequence). This CDR3 contains 16 residues. Here the CDR3 DNA reads TGCAGTGCTAGTGACCTAGCGGGGTTATCCTACAATGAGCAGTTCTTC. Residues: CSASDLAGLSYNEQFF.

CDR3 sequence: CASSLDSGGGETQYF. CDR3 coding DNA: TGTGCCAGCAGCCTAGATAGCGGGGGGGGAGAGACCCAGTACTTC. J is TRBJ2-5 and V is TRBV7-2; 11 bases align to TRBD2. Germline trimming cut 5 bases from V and 4 bases from J; bases unmatched to any gene: 6. Looked up from germline, CDR1 is SGHTA and CDR2 is FQGNSA. This CDR3 region has 15 residues.

V is TRBV7-6 and J is TRBJ2-7; possible D gene TRBD2, 6 bases. CDR1 and CDR2 (germline): SGHVS, FNYEAQ. This CDR3 is built from 15 residues. The V end was cut by 0 bases, the J end by 3 bases, with 12 bases between. CDR3 region: CASSLARGIVYEQYF. CDR3 nucleotides: TGTGCCAGCAGCTTAGCGCGGGGCATAGTCTACGAGCAGTACTTC. Full variable domain (rest looked up from reference TRBV7-6 and TRBJ2-7): GAGVSQSPRYKVTKRGQDVALRCDPISGHVSLYWYRQALGQGPEFLTYFNYEAQQDKSGLPNDRFSAERPEGSISTLTIQRTEQRDSAMYRCASSLARGIVYEQYFGPGTRLTVT.

This clonotype was counted ten times or more. The chain combines TRBV7-8 with TRBJ2-7; 7 bases line up with TRBD1. Germline-derived CDR1 and CDR2 are SGHVS and FQNEAQ. This CDR3 spans 16 amino acids. Unmatched junction bases numbered 15, after V lost 6 bases and J lost 4 bases. CDR3 DNA: TGTGCCAGCAGACCCGTCGGGACAGAGAATCTTTACGAGCAGTACTTC. Translation: CASRPVGTENLYEQYF.

The chain combines TRBV28 with TRBJ2-7; D may be TRBD1 (6 bases). The length of the CDR3 is 16 residues. Germline V gives CDR1 MDHEN, CDR2 SYDVKM. V was shortened by 4 bases and J by 0 bases, with 16 bases between the two germline ends. The DNA for the CDR3 is TGTGCCAGCAGTTGGGGACAACAGGAATACTCCTACGAGCAGTACTTC. This codes for CASSWGQQEYSYEQYF.

There are a few counts of this clonotype. CDR3 sequence (DNA): TGTGCTAGTGGTCCATCAGGGGATGGAAACACCATATATTTT. Amino acid sequence: CASGPSGDGNTIYF. The V gene is TRBV12-5, the J gene TRBJ1-3, with D possibly being TRBD1 (6 bases). Trimming stripped 5 bases from V and 3 bases from J, with 11 bases between. Germline CDR1 and CDR2: LGHNT and FRNRAP. The CDR3 is 14 amino acids.

The chain joins TRBV11-3 to TRBJ2-2; D is ambiguous. V lost 1 base and J 2 bases, leaving 14 bases between the germline ends. Germline CDR1 and CDR2: SGHNT and YENEEA. CDR3 length: 17 amino acids. Here the CDR3 reads CASSLGAWTSNTGELFF. CDR3 bases: TGTGCCAGCAGCTTAGGGGCTTGGACCTCCAACACCGGGGAGCTGTTTTTT.

This clonotype was seen a handful of times. The CDR3 spells CSARLSSYEQYF. In nucleotides, the CDR3 is TGCAGTGCTAGGTTAAGCTCCTACGAGCAGTACTTC. The J gene is TRBJ2-7, the V gene TRBV20-1; unclear D gene. Germline V gene lookup returns CDR1 DFQATT and CDR2 SNEGSKA (reference sequence). This CDR3 contains 12 residues. The V end was cut by 3 bases, the J end by 0 bases, with 6 bases between.

This clonotype has only a few counts. The chain has TRBV6-2 or TRBV6-3 and TRBJ2-1, with D possibly TRBD1 on 5 matching bases. Trimming pared 4 bases from V and 3 bases from J, leaving 16 bases between. From germline, CDR1 is MNHEY and CDR2 SVGEGT. CDR3 length: 16 residues. The CDR3 nucleotides are TGTGCCAGCAGTTTTCGACAGCCTCAACTCTACAATGAGCAGTTCTTC. Translation gives CASSFRQPQLYNEQFF.

Only a few counts were recorded for this clonotype. The chain couples TRBV6-2 or TRBV6-3 to TRBJ1-2, with a tentative D call TRBD1 (6 bases). Germline V CDR1 and CDR2: MNHEY, SVGEGT. Trimming removed 8 bases from V and 6 bases from J, with 13 bases in between. The CDR3 covers 12 residues. CDR3 nucleotides: TGTGCCAGCTTGGACAGATTGAATGGCTACACCTTC. Protein product: CASLDRLNGYTF.

This clonotype was detected only a few times. This chain joins TRBV7-2 and TRBJ1-5, with D perhaps TRBD1 (6 bases). The CDR3 runs 13 residues. Germline V lookup: CDR1 SGHTA, CDR2 FQGNSA. V lost 5 bases and J lost 8, with 13 bases in between. The CDR3 spells CASSPDRQEPQHF. CDR3 nucleotide sequence: TGTGCCAGCAGCCCGGACAGACAAGAGCCCCAGCATTTT. The full variable domain, rest sourced from reference TRBV7-2 and TRBJ1-5, is GAGVSQSPSNKVTEKGKDVELRCDPISGHTALYWYRQSLGQGLEFLIYFQGNSAPDKSGLPSDRFSAERTGGSVSTLTIQRTQQEDSAVYLCASSPDRQEPQHFGDGTRLSIL.

The chain carries TRBV28 and TRBJ2-7; D is unresolved. Trimming removed 5 bases from V and 7 bases from J, with 12 bases in between. In germline, CDR1 is MDHEN, CDR2 SYDVKM. The CDR3 consists of 12 residues. CDR3 coding DNA: TGTGCCAGCAGTCTCTCCGGGTGGGAGCAGTACTTC. Its protein product is CASSLSGWEQYF.

This clonotype has only one observation. The chain combines TRBV2 with TRBJ2-7; D gene ambiguous. Per the germline V gene, CDR1 is SNHLY and CDR2 is FYNNEI. The CDR3 covers 15 residues. The germline V and J ends were trimmed by 0 bases and 2 bases, with 11 bases remaining between them. The CDR3 here is CASSEALTGAYEQYF. For the CDR3, the DNA is TGTGCCAGCAGTGAAGCCTTGACCGGTGCCTACGAGCAGTACTTC.

This clonotype has more than one count but fewer than ten. The chain joins TRBV7-2 to TRBJ1-1; D is possibly TRBD1 (5 bases). The CDR3 spans 15 residues. Trimming stripped 1 base from V and 0 bases from J, with 9 bases between. CDR1 is SGHTA and CDR2 is FQGNSA in the germline V gene. The chain's CDR3 is CASSLVTDMNTEAFF. DNA for the CDR3: TGTGCCAGCAGCTTAGTAACGGACATGAACACTGAAGCTTTCTTT.

This chain connects TRBV7-2 to TRBJ1-1; D perhaps matches TRBD1 (5 bases). The germline CDR1 and CDR2 sequences are SGHTA and FQGNSA. This CDR3 comprises 16 residues. V shed 1 base and J shed 5 bases, with 17 bases lying between them. The CDR3 is CASSLDGHRATTEAFF. The DNA of the CDR3 is TGTGCCAGCAGCTTAGACGGACACCGGGCAACGACTGAAGCTTTCTTT.

This clonotype turned up a few times. The chain carries TRBV4-3 and TRBJ1-1; 8 positions agree with TRBD1. The germline CDR1 and CDR2 sequences are LGHNA and YSLEER. The CDR3 spans 13 residues. Trimming took 6 bases from V and 5 from J; bases not matched to a gene: 5. CDR3 region: CASRDREGTEAFF. The CDR3 nucleotides read TGCGCCAGCAGGGACAGGGAGGGAACTGAAGCTTTCTTT.

This clonotype was picked up a small number of times. The V and J genes are TRBV6-5 and TRBJ1-1, with 8 positions matching TRBD1. CDR1 MNHEY and CDR2 SVGAGI come from the germline V gene. The CDR3 runs to 15 residues. The V segment lost 6 bases and the J segment 1 base; nucleotides outside the gene matches: 7. CDR3 bases: TGTGCCAGCAGCCCATCTGGGACAGGGAACACTGAAGCTTTCTTT. Translating gives CASSPSGTGNTEAFF.